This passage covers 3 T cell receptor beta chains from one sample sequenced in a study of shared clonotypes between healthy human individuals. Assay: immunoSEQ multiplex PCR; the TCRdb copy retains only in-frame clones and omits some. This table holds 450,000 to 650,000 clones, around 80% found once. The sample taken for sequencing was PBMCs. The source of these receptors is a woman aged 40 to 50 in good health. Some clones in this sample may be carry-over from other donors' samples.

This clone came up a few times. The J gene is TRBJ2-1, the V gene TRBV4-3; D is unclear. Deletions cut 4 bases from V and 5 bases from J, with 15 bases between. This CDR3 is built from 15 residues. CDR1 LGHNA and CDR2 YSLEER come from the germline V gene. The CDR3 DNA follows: TGCGCCAGCAGCCTCGATAGTAGTGCTCACAATGAGCAGTTCTTC. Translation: CASSLDSSAHNEQFF.

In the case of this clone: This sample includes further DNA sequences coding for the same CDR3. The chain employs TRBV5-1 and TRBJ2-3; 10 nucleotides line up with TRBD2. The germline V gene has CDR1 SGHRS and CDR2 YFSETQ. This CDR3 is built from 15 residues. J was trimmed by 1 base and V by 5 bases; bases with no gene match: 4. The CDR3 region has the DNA TGCGCCAGCAGTTTTCTAGCGGGGGGCACAGATACGCAGTATTTT. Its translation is CASSFLAGGTDTQYF.

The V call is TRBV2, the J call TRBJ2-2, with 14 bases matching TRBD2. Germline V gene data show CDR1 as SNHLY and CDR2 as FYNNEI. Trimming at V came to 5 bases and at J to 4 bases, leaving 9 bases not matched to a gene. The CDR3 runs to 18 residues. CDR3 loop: CASSSPGLAGVGTGELFF. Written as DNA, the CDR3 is TGTGCCAGCAGTAGTCCGGGACTAGCGGGAGTCGGCACCGGGGAGCTGTTTTTT.